The clone carrying this T cell receptor (beta chain) was seen once. The antigen is undetermined. The primer mix had 60 Vbeta and 13 Jbeta primers. Repertoires were generated with immunoSEQ multiplex PCR, while TCRdb's copy carries only in-frame clones and drops some. Of around 100,000 clones detected, 76% appear once; the ten largest clones hold about 5.4%. This entry is derived from a study of cytomegalovirus exposure and HLA in healthy donors. On the study more broadly: As an earlier analysis found, 180 million or so T cells yielded 90 million to 140 million unique TCR beta sequences. Study results and limitations: There were reportedly fewer N-insertions in an Asian-associated ancestry cluster than the approximately 640-donor mean, in a later analysis. In the analysis, some V segments, TRBV6-2 and TRBV6-3 included, were excluded as indistinguishable. HLA alleles were associated with 16,951 TCR beta sequences in a later analysis at 0.05 false discovery rate.

V dropped 0 bases and J dropped 0 bases, with 12 bases sitting between them. Germline CDR1 is LNHNV and CDR2 is YYDKDF (reference sequence). CDR3 length: 17 amino acids. The chain couples TRBV15 to TRBJ2-1, with D perhaps TRBD1 (6 bases). The clonotype originates from a woman younger than 35 in good health and CMV-seropositive. Sequencing was performed on PBMCs. The CDR3 spells CATSRDRRTDSYNEQFF. CDR3 coding DNA: TGTGCCACCAGCAGAGATCGGAGGACAGACTCCTACAATGAGCAGTTCTTC. Based on the CDR3 plus reference TRBV15 and TRBJ2-1, the full variable domain is DAMVIQNPRYQVTQFGKPVTLSCSQTLNHNVMYWYQQKSSQAPKLLFHYYDKDFNNEADTPDNFQSRRPNTSFCFLDIRSPGLGDTAMYLCATSRDRRTDSYNEQFFGPGTRLTVL.